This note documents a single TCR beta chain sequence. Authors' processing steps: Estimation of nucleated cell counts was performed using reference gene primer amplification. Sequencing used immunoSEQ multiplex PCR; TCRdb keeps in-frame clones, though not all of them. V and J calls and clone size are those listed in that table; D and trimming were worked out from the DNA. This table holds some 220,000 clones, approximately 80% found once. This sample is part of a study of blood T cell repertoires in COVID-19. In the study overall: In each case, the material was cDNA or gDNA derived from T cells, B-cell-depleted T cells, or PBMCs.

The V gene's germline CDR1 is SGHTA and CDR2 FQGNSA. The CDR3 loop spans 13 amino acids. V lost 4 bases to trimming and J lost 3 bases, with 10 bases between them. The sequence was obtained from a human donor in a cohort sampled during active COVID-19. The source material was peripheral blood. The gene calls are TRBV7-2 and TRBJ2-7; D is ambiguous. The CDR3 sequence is CASSSQPGYEQYF. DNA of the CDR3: TGTGCCAGCAGCTCACAGCCCGGCTACGAGCAGTACTTC.